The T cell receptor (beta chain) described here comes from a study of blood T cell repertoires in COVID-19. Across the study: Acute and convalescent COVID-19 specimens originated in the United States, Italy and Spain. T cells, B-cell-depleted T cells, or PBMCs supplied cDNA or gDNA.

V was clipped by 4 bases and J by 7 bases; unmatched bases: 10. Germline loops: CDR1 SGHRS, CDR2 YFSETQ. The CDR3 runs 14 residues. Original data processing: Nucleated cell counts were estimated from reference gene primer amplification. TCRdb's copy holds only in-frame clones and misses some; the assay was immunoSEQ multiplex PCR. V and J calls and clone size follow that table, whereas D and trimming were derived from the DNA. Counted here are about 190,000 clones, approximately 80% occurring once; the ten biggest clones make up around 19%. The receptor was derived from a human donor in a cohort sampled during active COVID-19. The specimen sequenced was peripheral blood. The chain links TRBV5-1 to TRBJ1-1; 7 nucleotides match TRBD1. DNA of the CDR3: TGCGCCAGCAGCGAACAGGGGTTAAGCGTTGAAGCTTTCTTT. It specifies CASSEQGLSVEAFF.